The source of this TCR beta chain is a study of T cell repertoires in cytomegalovirus infection. Overall study: Based on public TCR beta signatures, there were indications of CMV infection and of a matching HLA type.

TCRdb independently ran MiXCR on the reads; one entry per CDR3 protein. In the table there are approximately 1,000,000 distinct CDR3 sequences, less than 40% of which are singletons. CDR3 size: 14 residues. Per the germline V gene, CDR1 is SGHVS and CDR2 is FQNEAQ. Trimming pared 5 bases from V and 4 bases from J, leaving 14 bases between. This clonotype has at least ten counts. Its antigen is undetermined. General study points: CMV carriers having the relevant HLA were flagged by cumulative public TCR beta family frequency. In two of eight donors, the top clonotype was HLA-C-restricted CMV-specific.

This specimen consisted of cultured CD8+ T cells from PBMCs, obtained from culture after CMV antigen stimulation. This clonotype originated in a human donor in good health (CMV status not recorded). Some clones in this sample may be carry-over from other donors' samples. The rearrangement joins TRBV7-8 to TRBJ1-2; maybe TRBD1 (6 bases). CDR3 in DNA: TGTGCCAGCAGCCCTCGGACAGACCTCTATGGCTACACCTTC. Amino acid sequence: CASSPRTDLYGYTF.